This T cell receptor beta chain derives from a study of CD8 T cells in ankylosing spondylitis. MiXCR, applied by TCRdb to the 5' RACE reads, yields one record per CDR3 protein. The data show about 130,000 distinct CDR3 sequences, 7.3% seen once. At least ten counts were recorded for this clonotype. Antigen: not known. General observations from the study: Reported data indicate significant enrichment of disease-linked clones within matched ankylosing spondylitis synovial fluid. Several highly homologous variants made up a TCR beta motif, and this motif appeared characteristic of ankylosing spondylitis blood. Reactive arthritis synovial fluid and blood were previously reported to contain some motif variants.

The clonotype originates from a female donor with ankylosing spondylitis or in good health (not recorded which). Sequenced material: blood, either unsorted or a sorted T cell fraction (not recorded which).

This CDR3 is CASSQDSGRGNSPLHF. The CDR3 DNA follows: TGCGCCAGCAGCCAAGATTCGGGCCGGGGTAATTCACCCCTCCACTTT. The genes are TRBV4-1 and TRBJ1-6; the D is unclear. V shed 0 bases and J shed 6 bases, with 12 bases lying between them. CDR1 is MGHRA and CDR2 is YSYEKL in the germline V gene. The CDR3 runs 16 residues.